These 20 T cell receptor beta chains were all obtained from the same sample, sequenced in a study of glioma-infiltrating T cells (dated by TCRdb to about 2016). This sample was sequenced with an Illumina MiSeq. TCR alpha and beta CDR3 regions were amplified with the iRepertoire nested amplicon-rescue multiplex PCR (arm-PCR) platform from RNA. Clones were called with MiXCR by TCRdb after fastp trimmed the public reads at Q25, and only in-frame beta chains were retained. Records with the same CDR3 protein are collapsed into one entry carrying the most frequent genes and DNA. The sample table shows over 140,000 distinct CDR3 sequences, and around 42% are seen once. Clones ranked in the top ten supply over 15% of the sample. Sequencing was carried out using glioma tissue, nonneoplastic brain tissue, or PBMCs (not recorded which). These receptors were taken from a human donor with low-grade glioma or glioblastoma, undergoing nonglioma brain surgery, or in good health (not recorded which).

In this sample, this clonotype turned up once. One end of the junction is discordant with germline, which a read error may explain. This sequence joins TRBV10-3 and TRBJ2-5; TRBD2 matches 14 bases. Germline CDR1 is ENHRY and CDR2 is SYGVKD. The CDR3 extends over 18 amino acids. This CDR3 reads CASSGTRLAGGHEETQYF. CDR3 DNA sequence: TGTGCCAGCAGTGGCACCCGACTAGCGGGAGGGCACGAGGAGACCCAGTACTTC.

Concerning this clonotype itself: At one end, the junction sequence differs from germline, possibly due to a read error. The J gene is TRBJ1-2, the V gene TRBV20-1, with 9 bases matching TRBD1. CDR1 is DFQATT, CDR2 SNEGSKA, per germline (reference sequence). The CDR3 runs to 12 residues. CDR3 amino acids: CSAIGQGHGYSF. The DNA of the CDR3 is TGCAGTGCTATTGGACAGGGGCATGGCTACAGCTTC.

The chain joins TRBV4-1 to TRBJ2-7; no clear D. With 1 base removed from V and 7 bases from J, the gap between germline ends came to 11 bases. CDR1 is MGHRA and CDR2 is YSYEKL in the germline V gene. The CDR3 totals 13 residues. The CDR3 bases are TGCGCCAGCAGCCAAGGGATTACTCGGGAGCAGTACTTC. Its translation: CASSQGITREQYF.

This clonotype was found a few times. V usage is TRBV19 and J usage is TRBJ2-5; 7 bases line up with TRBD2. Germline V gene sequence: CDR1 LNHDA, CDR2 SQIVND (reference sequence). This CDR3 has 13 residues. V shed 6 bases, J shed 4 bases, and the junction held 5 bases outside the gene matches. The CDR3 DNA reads TGTGCCAGTAGGTCAGGACTAGGAGAGACCCAGTACTTC. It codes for CASRSGLGETQYF.

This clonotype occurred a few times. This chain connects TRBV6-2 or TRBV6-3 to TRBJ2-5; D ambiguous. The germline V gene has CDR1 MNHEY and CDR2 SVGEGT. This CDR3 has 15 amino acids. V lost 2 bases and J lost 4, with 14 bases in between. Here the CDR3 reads CASSYPPRTGETQYF. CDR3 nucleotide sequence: TGTGCCAGCAGTTACCCTCCTAGGACCGGAGAGACCCAGTACTTC.

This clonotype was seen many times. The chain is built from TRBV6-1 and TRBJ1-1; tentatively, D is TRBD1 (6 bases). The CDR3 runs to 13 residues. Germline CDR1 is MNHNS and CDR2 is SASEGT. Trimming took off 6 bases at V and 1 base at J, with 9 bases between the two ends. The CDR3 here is CASSRGPNTEAFF. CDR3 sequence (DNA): TGTGCCAGCAGCAGGGGACCGAACACTGAAGCTTTCTTT.

CDR3 in amino acids: CATAGGVSSYNEQFF. In DNA form, the CDR3 reads TGTGCCACAGCAGGGGGGGTAAGCTCCTACAATGAGCAGTTCTTC. The V gene is TRBV24-1, the J gene TRBJ2-1; either TRBD1 or TRBD2 may fit D (7 bases each). CDR1 is KGHDR, CDR2 SFDVKD, per germline. This CDR3 comprises 15 residues. The V and J ends lost 10 bases and 0 bases respectively, with 15 bases between them.

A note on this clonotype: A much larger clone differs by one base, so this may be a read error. The chain's CDR3 is CASSPDGINQPQHF. The CDR3 DNA follows: TGTGCCAGCAGCCCCGACGGCATCAATCAGCCCCAGCATTTT. V and J are TRBV6-2 or TRBV6-3 and TRBJ1-5; no firm D call. Trimming removed 6 bases from V and 3 bases from J, with 12 bases in between. The germline V gene encodes CDR1 MNHEY and CDR2 SVGEGT. The CDR3 is made up of 14 amino acids.

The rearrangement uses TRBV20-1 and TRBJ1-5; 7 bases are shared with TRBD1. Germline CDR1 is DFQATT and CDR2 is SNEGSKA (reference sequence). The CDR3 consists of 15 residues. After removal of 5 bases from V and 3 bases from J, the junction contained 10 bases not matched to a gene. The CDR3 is CSAARTGYNNQPQHF. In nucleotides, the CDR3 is TGCAGTGCTGCCCGGACAGGCTATAACAATCAGCCCCAGCATTTT.

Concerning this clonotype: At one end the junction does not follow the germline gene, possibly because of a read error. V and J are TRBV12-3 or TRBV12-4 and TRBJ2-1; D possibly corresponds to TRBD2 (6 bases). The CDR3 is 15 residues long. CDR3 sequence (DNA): TGTGGCAGCAGTTTAGGCGGGAACTCCTACAATGAGCAGTTCTTC. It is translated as CGSSLGGNSYNEQFF.

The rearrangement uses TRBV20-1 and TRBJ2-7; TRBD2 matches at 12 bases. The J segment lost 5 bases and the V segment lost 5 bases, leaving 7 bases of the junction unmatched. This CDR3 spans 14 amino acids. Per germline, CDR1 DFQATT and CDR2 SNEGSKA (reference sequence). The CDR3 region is CSAVRLAGDNEQYF. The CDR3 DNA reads TGCAGTGCTGTTAGACTAGCGGGAGATAACGAGCAGTACTTC.

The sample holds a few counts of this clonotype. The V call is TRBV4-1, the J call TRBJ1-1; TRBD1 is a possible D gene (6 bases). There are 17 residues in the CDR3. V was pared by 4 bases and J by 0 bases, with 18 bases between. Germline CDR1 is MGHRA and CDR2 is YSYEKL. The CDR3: CASSPSPRQDMNTEAFF. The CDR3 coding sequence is TGCGCCAGCAGCCCCAGTCCACGACAGGACATGAACACTGAAGCTTTCTTT.

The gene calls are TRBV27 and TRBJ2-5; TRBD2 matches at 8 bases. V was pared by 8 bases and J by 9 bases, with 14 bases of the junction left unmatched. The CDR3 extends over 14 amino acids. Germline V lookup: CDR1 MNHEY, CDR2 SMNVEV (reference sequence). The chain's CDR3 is CASGLAGARSAQYF. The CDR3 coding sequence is TGTGCCAGCGGACTAGCCGGGGCTCGCTCGGCCCAGTACTTC.

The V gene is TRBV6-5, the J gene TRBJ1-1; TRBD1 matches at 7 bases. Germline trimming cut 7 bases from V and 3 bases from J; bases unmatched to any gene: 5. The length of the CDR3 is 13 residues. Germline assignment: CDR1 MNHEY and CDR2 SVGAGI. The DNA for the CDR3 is TGTGCCAGCACCCCAGGGGGATACACTGAAGCTTTCTTT. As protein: CASTPGGYTEAFF.

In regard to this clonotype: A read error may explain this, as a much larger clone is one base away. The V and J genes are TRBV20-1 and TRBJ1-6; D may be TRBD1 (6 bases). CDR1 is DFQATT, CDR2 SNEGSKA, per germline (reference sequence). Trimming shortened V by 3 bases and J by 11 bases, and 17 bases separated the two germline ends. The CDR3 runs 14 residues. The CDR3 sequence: CSARGAGSMAPLHF. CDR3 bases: TGCAGTGCTAGGGGGGCAGGCTCGATGGCACCCCTCCACTTT.

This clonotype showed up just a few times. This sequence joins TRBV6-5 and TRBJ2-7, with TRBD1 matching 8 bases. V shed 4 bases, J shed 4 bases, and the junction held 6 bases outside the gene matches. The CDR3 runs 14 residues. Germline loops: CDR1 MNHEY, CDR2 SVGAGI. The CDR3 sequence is CASSLQGARYEQYF. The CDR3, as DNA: TGTGCCAGCAGTTTGCAGGGGGCGCGGTACGAGCAGTACTTC.

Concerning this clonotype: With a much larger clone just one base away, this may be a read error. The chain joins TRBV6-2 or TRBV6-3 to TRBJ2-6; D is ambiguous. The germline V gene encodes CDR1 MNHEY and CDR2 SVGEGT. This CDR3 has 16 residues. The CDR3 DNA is TGTGCCAACAGTTACGCCAGGTCCTCTGGGGCCAACGTCCTGACTTTC. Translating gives CANSYARSSGANVLTF.

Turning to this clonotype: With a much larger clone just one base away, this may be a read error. CDR3 DNA sequence: TGTGCCAGCAGTCCGAGAAGCGCCTACAATGAGCAGCTCTTC. Translation gives CASSPRSAYNEQLF. The rearrangement links TRBV28 to TRBJ2-1; D is unclear. This CDR3 has 14 residues. From germline, CDR1 is MDHEN and CDR2 SYDVKM. Looking up the rest from reference TRBV28 and TRBJ2-1 gives the full variable domain: DVKVTQSSRYLVKRTGEKVFLECVQDMDHENMFWYRQDPGLGLRLIYFSYDVKMKEKGDIPEGYSVSREKKERFSLILESASTNQTSMYLCASSPRSAYNEQLFGPGTRLTVL.

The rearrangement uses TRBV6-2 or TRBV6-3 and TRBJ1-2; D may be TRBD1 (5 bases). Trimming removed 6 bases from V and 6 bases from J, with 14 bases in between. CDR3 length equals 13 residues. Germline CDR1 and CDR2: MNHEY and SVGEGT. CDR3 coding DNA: TGTGCCAGCAGCAAGGGACTCGACGATGGCTACACCTTC. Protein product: CASSKGLDDGYTF.

Here the CDR3 DNA reads TGTGCCAGCAGTCCCAAACAGGGAGCACCAAAGGGCTACACCTTC. Protein sequence: CASSPKQGAPKGYTF. This chain links TRBV27 with TRBJ1-2; weak D call: TRBD1 (6 bases). Trimming took off 5 bases at V and 8 bases at J, with 21 bases between the two ends. Germline CDR1 MNHEY, CDR2 SMNVEV (reference sequence). The CDR3 is 15 residues long.